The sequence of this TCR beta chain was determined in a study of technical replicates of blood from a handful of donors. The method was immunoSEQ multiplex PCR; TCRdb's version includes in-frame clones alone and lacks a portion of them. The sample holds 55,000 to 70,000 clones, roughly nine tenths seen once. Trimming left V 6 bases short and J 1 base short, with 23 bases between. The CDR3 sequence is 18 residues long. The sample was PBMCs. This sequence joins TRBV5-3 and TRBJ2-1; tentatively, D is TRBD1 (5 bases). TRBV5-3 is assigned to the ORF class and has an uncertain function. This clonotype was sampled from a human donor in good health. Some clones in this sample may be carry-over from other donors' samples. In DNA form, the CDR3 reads TGTGCCAGAAACATAACTGACGTGGCAGGGTTGTCCTACAATGAGCAGTTCTTC. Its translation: CARNITDVAGLSYNEQFF.